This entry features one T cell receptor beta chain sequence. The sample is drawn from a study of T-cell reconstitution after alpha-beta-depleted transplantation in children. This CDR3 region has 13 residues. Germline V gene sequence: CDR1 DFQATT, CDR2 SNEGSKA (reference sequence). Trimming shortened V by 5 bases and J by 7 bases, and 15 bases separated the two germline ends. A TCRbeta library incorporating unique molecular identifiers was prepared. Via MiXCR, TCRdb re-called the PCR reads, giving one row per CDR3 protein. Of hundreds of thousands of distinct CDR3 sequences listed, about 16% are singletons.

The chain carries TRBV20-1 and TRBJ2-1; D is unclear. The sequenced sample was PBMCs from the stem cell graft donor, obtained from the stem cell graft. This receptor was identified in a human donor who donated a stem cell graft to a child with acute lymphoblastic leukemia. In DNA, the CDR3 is TGCAGTGCTGAAGATCTCATGAGGAATGAGCAGTTCTTC. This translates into CSAEDLMRNEQFF.